These 32 T cell receptor beta chains were sequenced from one sample in a study of STAT3 mutations in large granular lymphocyte leukemia. Study-wide findings and caveats: At least one immunodominant TCR beta clonotype appeared in every T-cell large granular lymphocyte leukemia patient.

Clones were read by immunoSEQ multiplex PCR, and TCRdb kept only the in-frame ones, dropping some. The data show 37,000 or so clones, more than 70% seen once. For these receptors, no antigen is known. The source material was PBMCs. The receptors derive from a human donor with T large granular lymphocyte leukemia. Some clones in this sample may be carry-over from other donors' samples.

The rearrangement uses TRBV19 and TRBJ1-3; a weak D match, TRBD1 (6 bases). The CDR3 totals 19 residues. Germline CDR1 LNHDA, CDR2 SQIVND (reference sequence). The ends were cut back, 8 bases at V and 0 bases at J, with 26 bases in the middle. In DNA form, the CDR3 reads TGTGCCAGTCACCGCCAGTTCCCGAACTCAGGGGTCTCTGGAAACACCATATATTTT. Protein product: CASHRQFPNSGVSGNTIYF.

This clone showed up just once. The chain joins TRBV5-4 to TRBJ1-2; 12 nucleotides line up with TRBD1. Germline lookup yields CDR1 SGHNT and CDR2 YYREEE (reference sequence). The CDR3 consists of 14 residues. V shed 4 bases and J 8 bases; nucleotides not matched to a gene: 6. CDR3 loop: CASSRDRGLWGYTF. The DNA of the CDR3 is TGTGCCAGCAGCCGGGACAGGGGGCTCTGGGGCTACACCTTC.

V gene TRBV19 combines with J gene TRBJ1-5; D is ambiguous. Between the trimmed V and J ends, which lost 7 bases and 2 bases, there was a span of 15 bases. The length of the CDR3 is 15 residues. CDR1 LNHDA and CDR2 SQIVND come from the germline V gene (reference sequence). CDR3 DNA sequence: TGTGCCAGTACCTCCATAATTAGCGGCAATCAGCCCCAGCATTTT. It encodes CASTSIISGNQPQHF.

This clone was seen a single time. The CDR3 DNA follows: TGTGCCAGCAGTGAAAAAGGGACCTACGAGCAGTACGTC. Protein product: CASSEKGTYEQYV. This chain joins TRBV2 and TRBJ2-7; D gene uncertain. V lost 2 bases and J 2 bases, leaving 7 bases between the germline ends. The CDR3 is 13 amino acids. From germline, CDR1 is SNHLY and CDR2 FYNNEI.

This chain joins TRBV6-5 and TRBJ2-5; no reliable D call. The CDR3 spans 12 residues. The V end was cut by 8 bases, the J end by 1 base, with 8 bases between. The germline CDR1 and CDR2 sequences are MNHEY and SVGAGI. CDR3 nucleotides: TGTGCCAGCGGAACAACCCAAGAGACCCAGTACTTC. Residues: CASGTTQETQYF.

This sequence joins TRBV10-3 and TRBJ1-5; D is undetermined. The germline CDR1 and CDR2 sequences are ENHRY and SYGVKD. Trimming removed 8 bases at V and 2 bases at J, with 10 bases between. The CDR3 is 13 residues long. As DNA, the CDR3 is TGTGCCATCGGTATAGCTGGCAATCAGCCCCAGCATTTT. Residues: CAIGIAGNQPQHF.

This rearrangement joins TRBV19 to TRBJ2-3; TRBD1 agrees at 10 bases. The CDR3 has 16 amino acids. Per the germline V gene, CDR1 is LNHDA and CDR2 is SQIVND (reference sequence). V lost 5 bases, J lost 1 base, and 6 bases stayed unmatched. The CDR3 sequence is CASSHSGTGGTDTQYF. In DNA form, the CDR3 reads TGTGCCAGTAGTCACTCCGGGACAGGGGGCACAGATACGCAGTATTTT.

This clone was picked up one time. This chain links TRBV10-2 with TRBJ1-2; tentative D call: TRBD1 (5 bases). V gave up 6 bases and J gave up 4 bases, with 12 bases separating them. CDR1 is WSHSY, CDR2 SAAADI, per germline. The CDR3 has 13 amino acids. CDR3: CASSLDRLYGYTF. DNA for the CDR3: TGCGCCAGCAGCCTTGACAGACTCTATGGCTACACCTTC.

This chain connects TRBV5-4 to TRBJ2-7; D is unclear. The CDR3 extends over 12 amino acids. Deletions cut 0 bases from V and 3 bases from J, with 4 bases between. Per the germline V gene, CDR1 is SGHNT and CDR2 is YYREEE (reference sequence). CDR3 DNA sequence: TGTGCCAGCAGCTTGGACAACTACGAGCAGTACTTC. It is translated as CASSLDNYEQYF.

The chain links TRBV5-1 to TRBJ2-1; D gene unclear. The CDR3 covers 14 residues. Germline CDR1 reads SGHRS; CDR2 reads YFSETQ. V was clipped by 0 bases and J by 3 bases, with 7 bases between them. The chain's CDR3 is CASSLGQVYNEQFF. In DNA, the CDR3 is TGCGCCAGCAGCTTGGGACAAGTCTACAATGAGCAGTTCTTC.

This chain's CDR3 is CASSPSTGRNEQYF. The CDR3, as DNA: TGTGCCAGCTCACCATCGACAGGGAGAAACGAGCAGTACTTC. This sequence joins TRBV18 and TRBJ2-7, with 7 bases identical to TRBD1. CDR1 KGHSH and CDR2 LQKENI come from the germline V gene. V was clipped by 2 bases and J by 5 bases; unmatched bases: 6. The CDR3 spans 14 residues. Full variable domain (remainder filled in from reference TRBV18 and TRBJ2-7): NAGVMQNPRHLVRRRGQEARLRCSPMKGHSHVYWYRQLPEEGLKFMVYLQKENIIDESGMPKERFSAEFPKEGPSILRIQQVVRGDSAAYFCASSPSTGRNEQYFGPGTRLTVT.

The V call is TRBV7-6, the J call TRBJ2-2, with unresolved D. The CDR3 runs 13 residues. V was trimmed by 0 bases and J by 5 bases, leaving 4 bases between them. Germline CDR1 SGHVS, CDR2 FNYEAQ. The CDR3 bases are TGTGCCAGCAGCTTAGCCACTACCGGGGAGCTGTTTTTT. Translated, it gives CASSLATTGELFF. Looking up the rest from reference TRBV7-6 and TRBJ2-2 gives the full variable domain: GAGVSQSPRYKVTKRGQDVALRCDPISGHVSLYWYRQALGQGPEFLTYFNYEAQQDKSGLPNDRFSAERPEGSISTLTIQRTEQRDSAMYRCASSLATTGELFFGEGSRLTVL.

The V gene is TRBV6-5, the J gene TRBJ1-6, with D unresolved. Germline CDR1 is MNHEY and CDR2 is SVGAGI. This CDR3 comprises 15 residues. Trimming pared 3 bases from V and 6 bases from J, leaving 12 bases between. The CDR3 here is CASSYSQRLNSPLHF. The CDR3, as DNA: TGTGCCAGCAGTTATTCACAGCGGCTTAATTCACCCCTCCACTTT.

The gene calls are TRBV7-9 and TRBJ1-1, with D perhaps matching TRBD1 (6 bases). Per the germline V gene, CDR1 is SEHNR and CDR2 is FQNEAQ (reference sequence). The CDR3 extends over 14 amino acids. V shed 5 bases and J shed 4 bases, with 14 bases lying between them. Here the CDR3 reads CASSPDRYGTEAFF. CDR3 bases: TGTGCCAGCAGCCCTGACAGGTATGGCACTGAAGCTTTCTTT.

The V gene is TRBV2, the J gene TRBJ2-7; a weak D match, TRBD1 (5 bases). Germline CDR1 reads SNHLY; CDR2 reads FYNNEI. The CDR3 extends over 12 amino acids. V lost 6 bases and J 1 base, leaving 7 bases between the germline ends. CDR3 nucleotides: TGTGCCAGCAGCGGACAATCCTACGAGCAGTACTTC. Encoded protein: CASSGQSYEQYF.

This chain joins TRBV28 and TRBJ2-5; the match to TRBD2 covers 7 bases. Looked up from germline, CDR1 is MDHEN and CDR2 is SYDVKM. V lost 2 bases to trimming and J lost 5 bases; unmatched junction nucleotides: 8. This CDR3 spans 15 amino acids. The CDR3 DNA reads TGTGCCAGCAGTTTACGGGGGGAGGGAATGGAGACCCAGTACTTC. Protein product: CASSLRGEGMETQYF.

V usage is TRBV27 and J usage is TRBJ1-6; D remains unclear. The ends were cut back, 3 bases at V and 7 bases at J, with 10 bases in the middle. The CDR3 totals 14 residues. CDR1 and CDR2 from the germline V gene are MNHEY and SMNVEV (reference sequence). This CDR3 reads CASSLRGINSPLHF. The CDR3 coding sequence is TGTGCCAGCAGTTTGAGAGGGATCAATTCACCCCTCCACTTT.

The V gene is TRBV6-1, the J gene TRBJ2-3; D remains ambiguous. This CDR3 is built from 13 residues. V was trimmed by 7 bases and J by 1 base, leaving 9 bases between them. Germline CDR1 is MNHNS and CDR2 is SASEGT. The CDR3 is CASTFVGTDTQYF. The CDR3 bases are TGTGCCAGCACCTTTGTCGGCACAGATACGCAGTATTTT.

The count of this clone is one. The rearrangement uses TRBV19 and TRBJ1-5; D call uncertain. The V end was cut by 3 bases, the J end by 1 base, with 10 bases between. CDR1 is LNHDA, CDR2 SQIVND, per germline (reference sequence). The CDR3 extends over 15 amino acids. The CDR3 region is CASSMVEGSNQPQHF. As DNA, the CDR3 is TGTGCCAGTAGTATGGTGGAAGGCAGCAATCAGCCCCAGCATTTT.

This chain's CDR3 is CASSLAQADIQYF. CDR3 coding DNA: TGTGCCAGCAGCTTGGCACAAGCGGACATTCAGTACTTC. V gene TRBV5-4 combines with J gene TRBJ2-4; D is possibly TRBD2 (5 bases). The CDR3 is 13 residues long. Trimming removed 0 bases at V and 8 bases at J, with 9 bases between. The germline gives CDR1 SGHNT, CDR2 YYREEE (reference sequence).

The chain couples TRBV9 to TRBJ1-2, with TRBD1 identical over 12 bases. The CDR3 extends over 15 amino acids. From germline, CDR1 is SGDLS and CDR2 YYNGEE. V shed 4 bases and J 4 bases; nucleotides not matched to a gene: 5. CDR3 sequence reads: CASSPGTGGLYGYTF. The CDR3 bases are TGTGCCAGCAGCCCCGGGACAGGGGGCCTCTATGGCTACACCTTC. Full variable domain (missing parts from reference TRBV9 and TRBJ1-2): DSGVTQTPKHLITATGQRVTLRCSPRSGDLSVYWYQQSLDQGLQFLIQYYNGEERAKGNILERFSAQQFPDLHSELNLSSLELGDSALYFCASSPGTGGLYGYTFGSGTRLTVV.

The chain joins TRBV6-6 to TRBJ2-7; no firm D call. This CDR3 comprises 13 residues. Germline CDR1 MNHNY, CDR2 SVGAGI (reference sequence). The germline V and J ends were trimmed by 9 bases and 4 bases, with 16 bases remaining between them. The CDR3 loop is CASRRPEPYEQYF. In DNA form, the CDR3 reads TGTGCCAGTCGCCGCCCCGAACCTTACGAGCAGTACTTC.

The gene calls are TRBV6-1 and TRBJ2-3; tentative D call: TRBD1 (6 bases). The CDR3 has 13 amino acids. From germline, CDR1 is MNHNS and CDR2 SASEGT. Trimming pared 6 bases from V and 5 bases from J, leaving 12 bases between. This chain's CDR3 is CASSPDRRDTQYF. In nucleotides, the CDR3 is TGTGCCAGCAGCCCCGACAGGAGAGATACGCAGTATTTT.

CDR3: CASSPSGNTEAFF. Written as DNA, the CDR3 is TGTGCCAGCTCACCTTCAGGGAACACTGAAGCTTTCTTT. The chain carries TRBV18 and TRBJ1-1; no definite D call. This CDR3 comprises 13 residues. Germline values: CDR1 KGHSH, CDR2 LQKENI. The ends were cut back, 3 bases at V and 1 base at J, with 6 bases in the middle.

This rearrangement joins TRBV2 to TRBJ1-1; D not certain. The CDR3 sequence is 14 residues long. The V end lost 1 base, the J end lost 2 bases, and 8 bases lay between the germline ends. Germline values: CDR1 SNHLY, CDR2 FYNNEI. The CDR3 coding sequence is TGTGCCAGCAGTGAAGTGGGGTTCAACACTGAAGCTTTCTTT. Protein sequence: CASSEVGFNTEAFF. The entire variable domain, with the rest obtained from reference TRBV2 and TRBJ1-1, is as follows: EPEVTQTPSHQVTQMGQEVILRCVPISNHLYFYWYRQILGQKVEFLVSFYNNEISEKSEIFDDQFSVERPDGSNFTLKIRSTKLEDSAMYFCASSEVGFNTEAFFGQGTRLTVV.

This clone was recorded only once. This chain joins TRBV6-6 and TRBJ1-5, with no clear D. The CDR3 is 15 amino acids. Trimming removed 7 bases at V and 4 bases at J, with 17 bases between. Germline V gives CDR1 MNHNY, CDR2 SVGAGI (reference sequence). The CDR3 nucleotides are TGTGCCAGCACCCTTCTGGGCGGGTCTAATCAGCCCCAGCATTTT. As protein: CASTLLGGSNQPQHF.

This sequence joins TRBV5-4 and TRBJ1-1, with 12 bases matching TRBD1. V lost 4 bases and J lost 5; bases outside the gene matches: 12. In germline, CDR1 is SGHNT, CDR2 YYREEE (reference sequence). CDR3 length: 17 residues. The CDR3 region has the DNA TGTGCCAGCAGCGGGGGGCGGGACAGGGGGCGCGGGACTGAAGCTTTCTTT. This gives the protein CASSGGRDRGRGTEAFF.

The chain combines TRBV27 with TRBJ2-1, with 7 bases matching TRBD2. CDR1 and CDR2 from the germline V gene are MNHEY and SMNVEV (reference sequence). V lost 2 bases, J lost 5 bases, and 6 bases stayed unmatched. The CDR3 runs 15 residues. CDR3 nucleotide sequence: TGTGCCAGCAGTTTACCGGGACTACTCAACAATGAGCAGTTCTTC. This encodes CASSLPGLLNNEQFF.

This clone was found once. The chain couples TRBV5-1 to TRBJ1-1; D call uncertain. The germline V gene has CDR1 SGHRS and CDR2 YFSETQ. CDR3 size: 14 residues. Between the trimmed V and J ends, which lost 0 bases and 6 bases, there was a span of 12 bases. The CDR3 loop is CASSLGRGSAEAFF. The CDR3 nucleotides are TGCGCCAGCAGCTTGGGACGGGGAAGCGCTGAAGCTTTCTTT.

The chain is built from TRBV28 and TRBJ2-3; perhaps TRBD1 as D (5 bases). V was clipped by 6 bases and J by 0 bases, with 13 bases between them. From germline, CDR1 is MDHEN and CDR2 SYDVKM. The CDR3 loop spans 15 amino acids. CDR3 amino acids: CASRGQGTSTDTQYF. The DNA of the CDR3 is TGTGCCAGCAGGGGCCAGGGAACTAGCACAGATACGCAGTATTTT.

This rearrangement joins TRBV7-9 to TRBJ2-7; D is uncertain. The CDR3 is 14 residues long. Germline V gives CDR1 SEHNR, CDR2 FQNEAQ (reference sequence). V gave up 5 bases and J gave up 0 bases, with 11 bases separating them. CDR3: CASSPTGLSYEQYF. CDR3 coding DNA: TGTGCCAGCAGCCCCACCGGGCTCTCCTACGAGCAGTACTTC.

This rearrangement joins TRBV2 to TRBJ1-2; the match to TRBD1 covers 10 bases. Germline CDR1 is SNHLY and CDR2 is FYNNEI. The V and J ends lost 7 bases and 5 bases, in that order; junction bases with no gene match: 13. The length of the CDR3 is 16 residues. The CDR3 nucleotides read TGTGCCAGCACCCGGGGACAGGGGTTGCCATTTTATGGCTACACCTTC. This codes for CASTRGQGLPFYGYTF.